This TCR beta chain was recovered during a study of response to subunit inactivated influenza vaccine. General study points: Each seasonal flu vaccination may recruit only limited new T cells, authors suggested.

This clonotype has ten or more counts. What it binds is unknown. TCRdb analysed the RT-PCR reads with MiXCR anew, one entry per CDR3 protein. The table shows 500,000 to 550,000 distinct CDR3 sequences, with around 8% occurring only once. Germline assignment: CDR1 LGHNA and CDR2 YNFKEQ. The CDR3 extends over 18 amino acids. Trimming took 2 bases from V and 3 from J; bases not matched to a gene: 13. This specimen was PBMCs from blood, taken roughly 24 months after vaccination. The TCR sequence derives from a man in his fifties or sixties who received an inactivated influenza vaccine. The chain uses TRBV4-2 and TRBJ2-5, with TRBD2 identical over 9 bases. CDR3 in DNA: TGTGCCAGCAGCCAAAGGGCAGGATCTGCGGGAGGGGAAGAGACCCAGTACTTC. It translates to CASSQRAGSAGGEETQYF.